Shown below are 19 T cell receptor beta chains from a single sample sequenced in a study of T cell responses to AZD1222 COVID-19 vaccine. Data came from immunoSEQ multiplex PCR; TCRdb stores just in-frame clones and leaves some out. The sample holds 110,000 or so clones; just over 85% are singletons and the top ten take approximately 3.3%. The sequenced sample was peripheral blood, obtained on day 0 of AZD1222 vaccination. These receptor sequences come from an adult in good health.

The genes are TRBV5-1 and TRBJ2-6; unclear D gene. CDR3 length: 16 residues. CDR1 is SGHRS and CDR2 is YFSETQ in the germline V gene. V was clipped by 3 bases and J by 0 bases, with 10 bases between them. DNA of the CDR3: TGCGCCAGCAGCTCGGCCGTGGGCTCTGGGGCCAACGTCCTGACTTTC. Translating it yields CASSSAVGSGANVLTF.

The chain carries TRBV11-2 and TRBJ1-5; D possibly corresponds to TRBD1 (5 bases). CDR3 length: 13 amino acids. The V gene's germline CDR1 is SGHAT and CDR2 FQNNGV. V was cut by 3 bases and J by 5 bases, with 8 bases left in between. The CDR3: CASSFGAYQPQHF. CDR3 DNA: TGTGCCAGCAGCTTCGGGGCGTATCAGCCCCAGCATTTT.

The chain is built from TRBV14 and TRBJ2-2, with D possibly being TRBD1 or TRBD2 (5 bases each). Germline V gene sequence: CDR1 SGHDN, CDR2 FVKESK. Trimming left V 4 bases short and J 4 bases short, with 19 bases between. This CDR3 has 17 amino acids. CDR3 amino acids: CASSPPRGQGGTGELFF. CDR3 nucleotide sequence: TGTGCCAGCAGCCCCCCCCGTGGACAAGGAGGCACCGGGGAGCTGTTTTTT.

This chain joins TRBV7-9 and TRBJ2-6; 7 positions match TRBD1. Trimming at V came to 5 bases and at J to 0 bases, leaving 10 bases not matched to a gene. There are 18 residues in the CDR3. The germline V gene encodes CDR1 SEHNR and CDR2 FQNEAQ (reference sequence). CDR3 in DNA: TGTGCCAGCAGCCCCGGAAGACAGGGAGCCTCTGGGGCCAACGTCCTGACTTTC. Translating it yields CASSPGRQGASGANVLTF.

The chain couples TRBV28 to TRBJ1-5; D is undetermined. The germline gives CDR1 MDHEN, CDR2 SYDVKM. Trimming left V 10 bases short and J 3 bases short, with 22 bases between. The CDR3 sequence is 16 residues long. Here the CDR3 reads CATDPWADTPNQPQHF. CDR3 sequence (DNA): TGTGCCACCGACCCCTGGGCGGATACTCCCAATCAGCCCCAGCATTTT.

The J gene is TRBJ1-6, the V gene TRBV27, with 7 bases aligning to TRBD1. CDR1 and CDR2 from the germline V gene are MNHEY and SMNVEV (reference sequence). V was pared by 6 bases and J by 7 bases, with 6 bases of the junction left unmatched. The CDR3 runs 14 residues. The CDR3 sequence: CASRRQGNNSPLHF. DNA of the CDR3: TGTGCCAGCAGGCGACAGGGTAACAATTCACCCCTCCACTTT.

CDR3 in amino acids: CASSLVGTGGRGYTF. The CDR3 nucleotides are TGTGCCAGCAGCTTGGTTGGGACAGGGGGCCGTGGCTACACCTTC. The chain joins TRBV5-6 to TRBJ1-2, with TRBD1 identical over 12 bases. The length of the CDR3 is 15 residues. In germline, CDR1 is SGHDT, CDR2 YYEEEE. J lost 7 bases, V lost 0 bases, and 4 bases had no gene match. The entire variable domain, with the rest obtained from reference TRBV5-6 and TRBJ1-2, is as follows: DAGVTQSPTHLIKTRGQQVTLRCSPKSGHDTVSWYQQALGQGPQFIFQYYEEEERQRGNFPDRFSGHQFPNYSSELNVNALLLGDSALYLCASSLVGTGGRGYTFGSGTRLTVV.

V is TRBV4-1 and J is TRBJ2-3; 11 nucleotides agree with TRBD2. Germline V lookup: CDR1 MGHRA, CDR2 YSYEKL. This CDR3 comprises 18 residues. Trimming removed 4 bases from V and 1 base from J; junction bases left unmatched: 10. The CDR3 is CASSPQAPTSGGTDTQYF. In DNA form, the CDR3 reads TGCGCCAGCAGCCCGCAAGCGCCGACTAGCGGGGGCACAGATACGCAGTATTTT.

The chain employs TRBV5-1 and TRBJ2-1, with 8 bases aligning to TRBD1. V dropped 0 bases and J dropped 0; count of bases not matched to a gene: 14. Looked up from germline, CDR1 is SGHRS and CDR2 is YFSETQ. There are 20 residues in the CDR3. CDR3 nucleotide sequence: TGCGCCAGCAGCTTGGCGACCGGGACAGGCTACGGGGGCTCCTACAATGAGCAGTTCTTC. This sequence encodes CASSLATGTGYGGSYNEQFF.

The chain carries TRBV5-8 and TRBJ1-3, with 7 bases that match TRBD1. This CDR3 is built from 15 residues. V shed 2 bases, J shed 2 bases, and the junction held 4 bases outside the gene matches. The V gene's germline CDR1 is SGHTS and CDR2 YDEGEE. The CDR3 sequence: CASSLEGAAGNTIYF. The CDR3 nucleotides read TGTGCCAGCAGCTTAGAGGGGGCAGCTGGAAACACCATATATTTT.

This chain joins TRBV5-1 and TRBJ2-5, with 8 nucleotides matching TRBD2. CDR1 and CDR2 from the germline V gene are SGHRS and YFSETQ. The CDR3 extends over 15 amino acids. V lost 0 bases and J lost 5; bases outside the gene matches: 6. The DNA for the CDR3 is TGCGCCAGCAGCTTGGGAGCGGGGGTATCGGAGACCCAGTACTTC. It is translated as CASSLGAGVSETQYF.

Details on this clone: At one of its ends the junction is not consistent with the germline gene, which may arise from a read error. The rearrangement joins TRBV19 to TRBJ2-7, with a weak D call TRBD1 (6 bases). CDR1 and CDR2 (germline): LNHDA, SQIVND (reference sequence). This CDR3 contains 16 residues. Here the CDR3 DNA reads TGTGCCAGTAGCCTGGATCGGGCAGGGGACGCGTACGTGCAGTACTTC. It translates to CASSLDRAGDAYVQYF.

CDR3: CASSYSIGAGQPQHF. For the CDR3, the DNA is TGTGCCAGCAGTTACTCGATCGGGGCGGGACAGCCCCAGCATTTT. The chain couples TRBV6-2 or TRBV6-3 to TRBJ1-5; a weak D match, TRBD1 (5 bases). V lost 0 bases to trimming and J lost 7 bases, with 13 bases between them. The CDR3 sequence is 15 residues long. Germline V gene lookup returns CDR1 MNHEY and CDR2 SVGEGT.

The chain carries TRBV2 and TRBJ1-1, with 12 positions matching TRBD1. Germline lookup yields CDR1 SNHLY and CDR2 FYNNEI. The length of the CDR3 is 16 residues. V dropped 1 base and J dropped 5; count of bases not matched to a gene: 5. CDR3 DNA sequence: TGTGCCAGCAGTGAAGGCTTGGGACAGGGGGCTACTGAAGCTTTCTTT. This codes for CASSEGLGQGATEAFF.

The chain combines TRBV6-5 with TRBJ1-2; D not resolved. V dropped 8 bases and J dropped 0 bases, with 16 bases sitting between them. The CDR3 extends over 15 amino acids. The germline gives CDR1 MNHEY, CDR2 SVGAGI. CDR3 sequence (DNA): TGTGCCAGCCAGAAAGCAGCCAACGCTAACTATGGCTACACCTTC. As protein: CASQKAANANYGYTF.

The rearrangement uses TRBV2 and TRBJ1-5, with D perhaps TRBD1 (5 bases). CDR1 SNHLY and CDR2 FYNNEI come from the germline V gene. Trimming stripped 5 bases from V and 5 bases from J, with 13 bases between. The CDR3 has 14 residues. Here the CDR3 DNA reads TGTGCCAGCAGTTTTGTCACAGGCGATCAGCCCCAGCATTTT. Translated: CASSFVTGDQPQHF.

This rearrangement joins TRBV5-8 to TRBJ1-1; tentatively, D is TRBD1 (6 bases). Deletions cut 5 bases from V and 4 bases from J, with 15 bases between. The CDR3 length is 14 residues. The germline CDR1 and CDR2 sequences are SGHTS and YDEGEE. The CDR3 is CASRRAGESTEAFF. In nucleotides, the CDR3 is TGTGCCAGCAGAAGAGCAGGGGAGAGCACTGAAGCTTTCTTT.

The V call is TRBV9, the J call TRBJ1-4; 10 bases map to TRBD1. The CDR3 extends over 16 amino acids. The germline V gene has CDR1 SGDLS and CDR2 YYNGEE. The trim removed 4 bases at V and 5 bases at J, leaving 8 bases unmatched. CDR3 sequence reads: CASSPQLGQGNEKLFF. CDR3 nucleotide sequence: TGTGCCAGCAGCCCCCAGCTGGGACAGGGGAATGAAAAACTGTTTTTT.

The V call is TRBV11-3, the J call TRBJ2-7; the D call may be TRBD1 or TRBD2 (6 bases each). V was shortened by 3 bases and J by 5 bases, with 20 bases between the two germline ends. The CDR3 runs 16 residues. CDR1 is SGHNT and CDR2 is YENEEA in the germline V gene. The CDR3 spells CASSLGGPAGENEQYF. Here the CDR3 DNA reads TGTGCCAGCAGCTTGGGAGGCCCAGCAGGGGAGAACGAGCAGTACTTC.